This T cell receptor beta chain is from a study of blood T cell repertoires in COVID-19. At the level of the study: The United States, Italy and Spain supplied acute and convalescent COVID-19 samples. PBMCs, B-cell-depleted T cells, or T cells were the source of the cDNA or gDNA that made up the material.

Per the original data handling: Estimation of nucleated cell counts was performed using reference gene primer amplification. TCRdb's table, derived via immunoSEQ multiplex PCR, lists solely in-frame clones and lacks some. V and J calls and clone size are those listed in that table; D and trimming were worked out from the DNA. This table holds fewer than 200,000 clones, around 89% found once. This CDR3 contains 14 residues. Per the germline V gene, CDR1 is MNHEY and CDR2 is SMNVEV (reference sequence). Trimming cost V 0 bases and J 8 bases, with 13 bases left between them. The chain combines TRBV27 with TRBJ1-1, with D perhaps matching TRBD1 (6 bases). The sequence was collected from a man aged 60-69 years with acute or convalescent COVID-19. Material for sequencing was peripheral blood. The CDR3 sequence: CASSLSQTGVEAFF. Here the CDR3 DNA reads TGTGCCAGCAGTTTATCGCAGACAGGAGTAGAAGCTTTCTTT.